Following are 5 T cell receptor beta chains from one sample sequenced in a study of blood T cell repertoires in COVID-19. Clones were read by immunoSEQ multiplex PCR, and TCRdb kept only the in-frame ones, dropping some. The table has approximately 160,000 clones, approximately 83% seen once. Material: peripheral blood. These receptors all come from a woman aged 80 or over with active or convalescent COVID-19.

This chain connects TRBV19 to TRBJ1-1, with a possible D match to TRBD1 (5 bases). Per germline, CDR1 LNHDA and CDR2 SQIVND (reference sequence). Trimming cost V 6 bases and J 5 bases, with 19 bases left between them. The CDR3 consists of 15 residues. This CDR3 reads CASSRIAGKGTEAFF. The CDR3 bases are TGTGCCAGTAGCCGAATCGCAGGGAAGGGTACTGAAGCTTTCTTT.

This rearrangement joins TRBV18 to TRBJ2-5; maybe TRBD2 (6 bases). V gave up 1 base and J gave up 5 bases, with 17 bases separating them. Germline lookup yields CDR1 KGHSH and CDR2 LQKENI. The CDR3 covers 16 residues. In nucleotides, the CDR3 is TGTGCCAGCTCACCACGTGCTGGCGGGGTTGGTGAGACCCAGTACTTC. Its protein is CASSPRAGGVGETQYF.

CDR3 DNA sequence: TGTGCCAGCAGCCGGGGGGGATCCGCGGCTAACTATGGCTACACCTTC. Its translation: CASSRGGSAANYGYTF. The genes are TRBV25-1 and TRBJ1-2, with a tentative D call TRBD1 (5 bases). The CDR3 sequence is 16 residues long. Germline V lookup: CDR1 MGHDK, CDR2 SYGVNS. Trimming cost V 6 bases and J 0 bases, with 17 bases left between them.

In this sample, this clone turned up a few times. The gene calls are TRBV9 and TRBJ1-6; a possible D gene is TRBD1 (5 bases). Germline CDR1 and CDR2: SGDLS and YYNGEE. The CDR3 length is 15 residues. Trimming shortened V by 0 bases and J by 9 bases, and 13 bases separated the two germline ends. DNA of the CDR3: TGTGCCAGCAGCGTAGCAAACAGGTTAGCTTCACCCCTCCACTTT. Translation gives CASSVANRLASPLHF.

The CDR3 here is CASSVGREINQPQHF. In DNA, the CDR3 is TGTGCCAGCAGCGTAGGGCGGGAGATAAATCAGCCCCAGCATTTT. V and J are TRBV9 and TRBJ1-5; D is ambiguous. Trimming shortened V by 0 bases and J by 4 bases, and 11 bases separated the two germline ends. The CDR3 is 15 amino acids. In germline, CDR1 is SGDLS, CDR2 YYNGEE.